A selection of T cell receptor beta chains follows, all from one sample in a study of blood T cell repertoires in COVID-19. Profiling relied on immunoSEQ multiplex PCR, and the TCRdb table lists in-frame clones only, not all of them. The data show 68,000 or so clones, roughly 86% seen once. Sequences were obtained from peripheral blood. The receptors here all came from a man in his forties or fifties with acute or convalescent COVID-19. CDR3s include the opening cysteine and the closing phenylalanine or tryptophan. The D gene is left open where the match is weak. Only part of the rows carry a size: once, few, many, or a class if the clone is expanded.

>few|TRBV29-1|TRBD1|TRBJ2-7
CSVATGGSYEQYF
TGCAGCGTTGCGACAGGGGGCTCCTACGAGCAGTACTTC
>few|TRBV7-9|-|TRBJ2-7
CASSPYAGLSEQYF
TGTGCCAGCAGCCCGTACGCAGGTTTGAGCGAGCAGTACTTC
>-|TRBV4-1|-|TRBJ2-1
CASSDSGAGVFHNEQFF
TGCGCCAGCAGCGATTCGGGGGCGGGAGTGTTCCACAATGAGCAGTTCTTC
>few|TRBV18|-|TRBJ2-5
CASSPRRANTKPLYF
TGTGCCAGCTCACCCAGGCGGGCCAACACTAAGCCTCTGTACTTC
>once|TRBV28|-|TRBJ2-5
CASSLFEDRDVETQYF
TGTGCCAGCAGCTTATTCGAGGACAGAGACGTCGAGACCCAGTACTTC
>-|TRBV19|-|TRBJ2-7
CASSIGSGSYEQYF
TGTGCCAGTAGTATCGGTTCAGGATCTTACGAGCAGTACTTC
>-|TRBV4-2|-|TRBJ1-2
CASSQDRQGPNYGYTF
TGTGCCAGCAGCCAAGATCGGCAGGGGCCTAACTATGGCTACACCTTC
>-|TRBV27|TRBD2|TRBJ2-7
CASSFGWAAGGNYEQYF
TGTGCCAGCAGTTTTGGGTGGGCGGCGGGAGGGAACTACGAGCAGTACTTC
>once|TRBV9|TRBD2|TRBJ2-5
CASSAGTSGRRAETQYF
TGTGCCAGCAGCGCCGGGACTAGCGGGAGGCGGGCGGAGACCCAGTACTTC
>-|TRBV2|TRBD1|TRBJ2-7
CASRVGTGRLYEQYF
TGTGCCAGCAGAGTGGGGACAGGTAGACTCTACGAGCAGTACTTC
>-|TRBV5-1|TRBD2|TRBJ2-1
CASSKLAGVNNEQFF
TGCGCCAGCAGCAAATTAGCGGGGGTTAACAATGAGCAGTTCTTC
>-|TRBV4-1|-|TRBJ1-5
CASSPGVSNNQPQHF
TGCGCCAGCAGCCCGGGTGTCTCCAACAATCAGCCCCAGCATTTT
>-|TRBV2|-|TRBJ2-2
CASSAVGGGNTGELFF
TGTGCCAGCAGCGCGGTTGGGGGAGGGAACACCGGGGAGCTGTTTTTT
>-|TRBV11-2|TRBD2|TRBJ2-7
CASSVWGLADEQYF
TGTGCCAGCAGCGTGTGGGGACTAGCGGACGAGCAGTACTTC
>-|TRBV25-1|-|TRBJ2-7
CASRPLSSYEQYF
TGTGCCAGCAGACCCCTGAGCTCCTACGAGCAGTACTTC
>-|TRBV14|TRBD2|TRBJ2-2
CASSQGITSGSTGELFF
TGTGCCAGCAGCCAAGGAATAACTAGCGGGAGCACCGGGGAGCTGTTTTTT
>once|TRBV30|TRBD1|TRBJ2-7
CAWSVTGEYYEQYF
TGTGCCTGGAGTGTGACAGGGGAGTACTACGAGCAGTACTTC
>-|TRBV7-3|TRBD2|TRBJ2-4
CASSIGLAGDIQYF
TGTGCCAGCAGCATTGGACTAGCGGGAGACATTCAGTACTTC
>once|TRBV27|TRBD1|TRBJ2-7
CASSSPGGEQYF
TGTGCCAGCAGTTCACCAGGGGGCGAGCAGTACTTC
>once|TRBV6-5|-|TRBJ1-5
CASSYDGVGNQPQHF
TGTGCCAGCAGTTACGACGGGGTGGGCAATCAGCCCCAGCATTTT
>-|TRBV7-9|-|TRBJ2-1
CASSIRDSWFF
TGTGCCAGCAGCATCCGGGACTCTTGGTTCTTC
>-|TRBV19|TRBD1|TRBJ2-7
CASGQGKGHEQYF
TGTGCCAGTGGACAGGGAAAGGGGCACGAGCAGTACTTC
>-|TRBV2|-|TRBJ1-1
CASSRDSQNTEAFF
TGTGCCAGCAGCCGCGACAGCCAGAACACTGAAGCTTTCTTT
>-|TRBV10-3|-|TRBJ2-3
CAIQSTSSTDTQYF
TGTGCCATCCAGAGTACTAGCAGCACAGATACGCAGTATTTT
>-|TRBV11-2|-|TRBJ2-1
CASSLAPSSYNEQFF
TGTGCCAGCAGCTTAGCGCCGAGCTCCTACAATGAGCAGTTCTTC
>once|TRBV10-3|-|TRBJ1-3
CAISHRIMNGNTIYF
TGTGCCATCAGCCACAGGATAATGAATGGAAACACCATATATTTT
>-|TRBV2|-|TRBJ1-1
CASSEFGGGSLGAFF
TGTGCCAGCAGTGAGTTCGGGGGGGGGTCTTTAGGAGCTTTCTTT
>-|TRBV9|-|TRBJ2-2
CASSVDGSGTGELFF
TGTGCCAGCAGCGTAGACGGGAGCGGAACCGGGGAGCTGTTTTTT
>-|TRBV14|TRBD1|TRBJ1-3
CASSRTGLGNTIYF
TGTGCCAGCAGCCGGACAGGGCTTGGAAACACCATATATTTT
>few|TRBV19|TRBD2|TRBJ2-1
CASSGRLAGVNEQFF
TGTGCCAGTAGTGGAAGACTAGCGGGAGTCAATGAGCAGTTCTTC
>-|TRBV28|TRBD1|TRBJ1-6
CASSFDRGKSPLHF
TGTGCCAGCAGTTTTGACAGGGGCAAATCACCCCTCCACTTT
>-|TRBV5-4|-|TRBJ2-5
CASSLGRQETQYF
TGTGCCAGCAGCTTGGGTCGCCAAGAGACCCAGTACTTC
>once|TRBV11-3|-|TRBJ2-4
CASSLGGSTQAKNIQYF
TGTGCCAGCAGCTTAGGCGGGTCTACACAAGCCAAAAACATTCAGTACTTC
>-|TRBV10-3|-|TRBJ1-2
CAIRGGEFYGYTF
TGTGCCATTCGAGGGGGGGAATTCTATGGCTACACCTTC
>-|TRBV6-4|-|TRBJ2-2
CASSGRVGAGTGELFF
TGTGCCAGCAGTGGAAGGGTAGGCGCGGGCACCGGGGAGCTGTTTTTT
>-|TRBV7-9|-|TRBJ1-2
CGQRGLDGYTF
TGTGGGCAGCGCGGGCTTGATGGCTACACCTTC
>once|TRBV5-1|-|TRBJ1-3
CASSLEGNGGNTIYF
TGCGCCAGCAGCTTGGAGGGGAACGGTGGAAACACCATATATTTT
>-|TRBV10-2|-|TRBJ2-7
CASSKQPQSYEQYF
TGCGCCAGCAGCAAACAGCCGCAATCCTACGAGCAGTACTTC
>-|TRBV2|-|TRBJ2-3
CASSQSGARTDTQYF
TGTGCCAGCAGTCAAAGCGGAGCACGCACAGATACGCAGTATTTT
>-|TRBV2|-|TRBJ1-3
CASTGSSSGNTIYF
TGTGCCAGCACCGGGTCTAGCTCTGGAAACACCATATATTTT
>-|TRBV5-4|-|TRBJ2-6
CASSGSSGANVLTF
TGTGCCAGCAGTGGCAGTTCTGGGGCCAACGTCCTGACTTTC